The 18 T cell receptor beta chains presented below share a single source sample, sequenced in a study of technical replicates of blood from several donors. The table came from immunoSEQ multiplex PCR; TCRdb's copy has only in-frame clones and leaves some out. The data show fewer than 85,000 clones, roughly 92% seen once. The sample comprised T cells isolated from PBMCs. Receptor source: a human donor in good health.

The J gene is TRBJ2-1, the V gene TRBV6-5; D uncertain. CDR3 length equals 14 residues. Trimming took 7 bases from V and 2 from J, leaving 12 bases between them. Germline CDR1 is MNHEY and CDR2 is SVGAGI. In nucleotides, the CDR3 is TGTGCCAGCATGAGGAGCGCACCCTACAATGAGCAGTTCTTC. Translated: CASMRSAPYNEQFF.

The gene calls are TRBV27 and TRBJ2-1; D remains ambiguous. V lost 5 bases and J lost 0, with 8 bases in between. The germline CDR1 and CDR2 sequences are MNHEY and SMNVEV (reference sequence). This CDR3 is 14 amino acids long. The CDR3 loop reads CASSPGSSYNEQFF. CDR3 nucleotide sequence: TGTGCCAGCAGTCCCGGTAGCTCCTACAATGAGCAGTTCTTC.

The V call is TRBV9, the J call TRBJ1-1; D unresolved. The CDR3 is made up of 13 amino acids. V lost 4 bases and J lost 0, with 7 bases in between. Germline CDR1 SGDLS, CDR2 YYNGEE. CDR3 bases: TGTGCCAGCAGCCTCCTTCTGAACACTGAAGCTTTCTTT. It yields the protein CASSLLLNTEAFF.

The J gene is TRBJ1-1, the V gene TRBV5-1; a possible D gene is TRBD1 (6 bases). Germline loops: CDR1 SGHRS, CDR2 YFSETQ. The CDR3 totals 14 residues. Trimming removed 0 bases from V and 1 base from J, with 7 bases in between. CDR3 protein: CASSLVGQNTEAFF. As DNA, the CDR3 is TGCGCCAGCAGCTTGGTGGGACAGAACACTGAAGCTTTCTTT.

The chain carries TRBV5-4 and TRBJ1-1; TRBD1 is a possible D gene (6 bases). The V gene lost 4 bases and the J gene lost 10 bases, with 14 bases spanning the gap. Germline lookup yields CDR1 SGHNT and CDR2 YYREEE (reference sequence). The CDR3 runs to 12 residues. The CDR3 sequence is CASSANREGAFF. The CDR3 region has the DNA TGTGCCAGCAGCGCTAACAGGGAGGGAGCTTTCTTT.

Of note for this clone: Other DNA variants within this sample encode the same CDR3. V and J are TRBV6-6 and TRBJ1-1; 7 nucleotides agree with TRBD1. With 0 bases clipped from V and 8 bases from J, the junction kept 3 bases outside the gene matches. CDR1 MNHNY and CDR2 SVGAGI come from the germline V gene (reference sequence). The CDR3 runs 13 residues. The CDR3 DNA follows: TGTGCCAGCAGTTACTCACAGGGGACCGAAGCTTTCTTT. Its protein product is CASSYSQGTEAFF.

The gene calls are TRBV18 and TRBJ2-7; 7 positions agree with TRBD1. CDR3 length equals 15 residues. Looked up from germline, CDR1 is KGHSH and CDR2 is LQKENI. The V and J ends lost 0 bases and 5 bases, in that order; junction bases with no gene match: 7. CDR3 loop: CASSPPGDRVHEQYF. The CDR3 DNA is TGTGCCAGCTCACCACCAGGAGACAGGGTGCACGAGCAGTACTTC.

The chain employs TRBV7-9 and TRBJ1-3; D gene uncertain. In germline, CDR1 is SEHNR, CDR2 FQNEAQ (reference sequence). This CDR3 has 13 amino acids. The V end lost 5 bases, the J end lost 0 bases, and 5 bases lay between the germline ends. The CDR3 loop is CASSPSSGNTIYF. In nucleotides, the CDR3 is TGTGCCAGCAGCCCCAGCTCTGGAAACACCATATATTTT. The full variable domain, its missing parts supplied by reference TRBV7-9 and TRBJ1-3, is DTGVSQNPRHKITKRGQNVTFRCDPISEHNRLYWYRQTLGQGPEFLTYFQNEAQLEKSRLLSDRFSAERPKGSFSTLEIQRTEQGDSAMYLCASSPSSGNTIYFGEGSWLTVV.

CDR3 nucleotide sequence: TGTGCCTGGAACAGGGGAGGAGATGGCTACACCTTC. Translated, it gives CAWNRGGDGYTF. This chain joins TRBV30 and TRBJ1-2; 7 bases map to TRBD1. The length of the CDR3 is 12 residues. Germline values: CDR1 GTSNPN, CDR2 SVGIG (reference sequence). V gave up 4 bases and J gave up 6 bases; unmatched junction bases: 5.

This chain joins TRBV30 and TRBJ2-7; D remains unclear. Per the germline V gene, CDR1 is GTSNPN and CDR2 is SVGIG (reference sequence). The CDR3 sequence is 11 residues long. The germline V and J ends were trimmed by 2 bases and 6 bases, with 8 bases remaining between them. As DNA, the CDR3 is TGTGCCTGGAGTTATGCTAGCGAGCAGTACTTC. Its translation: CAWSYASEQYF.

The rearrangement uses TRBV18 and TRBJ2-6; possible D gene TRBD1, 6 bases. The length of the CDR3 is 16 residues. V lost 5 bases and J 0 bases, leaving 11 bases between the germline ends. CDR1 and CDR2 (germline): KGHSH, LQKENI. The CDR3 loop reads CASSVAGASGANVLTF. The CDR3 DNA is TGTGCCAGCTCAGTTGCAGGGGCCTCTGGGGCCAACGTCCTGACTTTC. Based on the CDR3 plus reference TRBV18 and TRBJ2-6, the full variable domain is NAGVMQNPRHLVRRRGQEARLRCSPMKGHSHVYWYRQLPEEGLKFMVYLQKENIIDESGMPKERFSAEFPKEGPSILRIQQVVRGDSAAYFCASSVAGASGANVLTFGAGSRLTVL.

The chain combines TRBV18 with TRBJ2-1; unclear D gene. The V end lost 3 bases, the J end lost 8 bases, and 17 bases lay between the germline ends. Germline V CDR1 and CDR2: KGHSH, LQKENI. The CDR3 length is 15 residues. DNA for the CDR3: TGTGCCAGCTCACCGACTTCGTCCTTAACGCATGAGCAGTTCTTC. It translates to CASSPTSSLTHEQFF.

The V gene is TRBV9, the J gene TRBJ1-4; D not certain. CDR1 is SGDLS, CDR2 YYNGEE, per germline. The V end was cut by 4 bases, the J end by 8 bases, with 15 bases between. This CDR3 is 14 amino acids long. The CDR3 DNA reads as TGTGCCAGCAGCCACGGCCGGGTTGGGGAAAAACTGTTTTTT. Translation gives CASSHGRVGEKLFF.

This chain uses TRBV7-2 with TRBJ1-1, with a weak D call TRBD1 (6 bases). Germline loops: CDR1 SGHTA, CDR2 FQGNSA. The CDR3 spans 15 residues. V lost 2 bases and J 8 bases, leaving 18 bases between the germline ends. CDR3 DNA: TGTGCCAGCAGCTTAACAGGGACACCGGGTAAGGAAGCTTTCTTT. It is translated as CASSLTGTPGKEAFF. Full variable domain (outside the CDR3, taken from reference TRBV7-2 and TRBJ1-1): GAGVSQSPSNKVTEKGKDVELRCDPISGHTALYWYRQSLGQGLEFLIYFQGNSAPDKSGLPSDRFSAERTGGSVSTLTIQRTQQEDSAVYLCASSLTGTPGKEAFFGQGTRLTVV.

The genes are TRBV11-3 and TRBJ2-2, with no clear D. V was pared by 4 bases and J by 1 base, with 4 bases between. The CDR3 is 13 residues long. The germline CDR1 and CDR2 sequences are SGHNT and YENEEA. In nucleotides, the CDR3 is TGTGCCAGCAGCTCCCTGAACACCGGGGAGCTGTTTTTT. It is translated as CASSSLNTGELFF.

This clone has just one count. The chain employs TRBV7-2 and TRBJ2-1; TRBD2 might be the D (7 bases). V was shortened by 2 bases and J by 12 bases, with 20 bases between the two germline ends. The CDR3 sequence is 15 residues long. In germline, CDR1 is SGHTA, CDR2 FQGNSA. As DNA, the CDR3 is TGTGCCAGCAGCTTACGATACAGGGAGGGATTTGTGCAGTTCTTC. The encoded protein is CASSLRYREGFVQFF.

This chain links TRBV5-1 with TRBJ1-2, with TRBD1 as a possible D gene (6 bases). Germline V gives CDR1 SGHRS, CDR2 YFSETQ. Trimming removed 2 bases from V and 0 bases from J, with 8 bases in between. The CDR3 runs 14 residues. The CDR3 loop reads CASSLQGPNYGYTF. CDR3 coding DNA: TGCGCCAGCAGCTTACAGGGCCCTAACTATGGCTACACCTTC.

The chain employs TRBV28 and TRBJ2-7; D not resolved. This CDR3 contains 14 residues. The germline V gene encodes CDR1 MDHEN and CDR2 SYDVKM. V lost 2 bases, J lost 2 bases, and 10 bases lay in between. DNA of the CDR3: TGTGCCAGCAGTTTAGGAGCGAATCCCTACGAGCAGTACTTC. Its translation is CASSLGANPYEQYF. Full variable domain (outside the CDR3, taken from reference TRBV28 and TRBJ2-7): DVKVTQSSRYLVKRTGEKVFLECVQDMDHENMFWYRQDPGLGLRLIYFSYDVKMKEKGDIPEGYSVSREKKERFSLILESASTNQTSMYLCASSLGANPYEQYFGPGTRLTVT.